The present T cell receptor beta chain was sequenced within a study of blood T cells in healthy people across ages. Study-wide results and caveats: Using unsorted PBMCs precluded a conclusive naive versus antigen-experienced comparison.

With 0 bases removed from V and 4 bases from J, the gap between germline ends came to 10 bases. Germline V lookup: CDR1 LGHNA, CDR2 YSLEER. The CDR3 length is 15 residues. With a J-beta primer mix and a sample-barcoded 5' primer, a second PCR ran about 6 to 11 cycles. TCRdb analysed the 5' RACE reads with MiXCR anew, one entry per CDR3 protein. The sample contains fewer than 750,000 distinct CDR3 sequences, 40% to 55% of which appear only once. Donation came from healthy Caucasian individuals in Russia who were aged roughly 6 to 95. About this clonotype: Its antigen is unknown.

The specimen was blood. This clonotype originated in a man older than 75 in good health. The chain combines TRBV4-3 with TRBJ2-1; possibly TRBD1 for D (5 bases). The CDR3 DNA is TGCGCCAGCAGCCAAGAGGGGCTTACATACAATGAGCAGTTCTTC. Translation: CASSQEGLTYNEQFF.